This TCR beta chain emerged from a study of control samples from healthy donors and cancer patients (dated by TCRdb to the early 2020s). Notes on this clone: Its antigen target is currently unknown. One base away there is no much larger clone; base qualities are not given.

Library creation used the immunoSEQ multiplex PCR assay. TCRdb stores this immuneACCESS table with in-frame sequences only. Part of the clones is absent; in the studies checked, under half of the shortfall reflects unresolved V genes, and no reason is known for the rest. This sample is represented by 100,000 or so clones; roughly 80% of them were singletons. The ten biggest clones cover less than 15% of the sample. This receptor was taken from a woman in her 50s in good health. The sample comprised blood.

The CDR3 corresponds to CASSPGRGGRTDTQYF. The sequenced DNA is TGTGCCAGCAGCCCTGGGCGGGGGGGGCGCACAGATACGCAGTATTTT. The chain links TRBV5-4 with TRBJ2-3; 9 middle bases align to TRBD2. CDR1 SGHNT and CDR2 YYREEE were looked up in the germline V gene (reference sequence). Here V drops 4 bases and J drops 1 base, and the junction holds 7 bases not matched to any gene. The CDR3 covers 16 residues, taking in both the cysteine and the phenylalanine. Left in the record is the CDR3 DNA by itself, 48 bases read in frame from the first base. This CDR3, with the reference TRBV5-4 and TRBJ2-3 proteins standing in past its ends, gives the full variable domain ETGVTQSPTHLIKTRGQQVTLRCSSQSGHNTVSWYQQALGQGPQFIFQYYREEENGRGNFPPRFSGLQFPNYSSELNVNALELDDSALYLCASSPGRGGRTDTQYFGPGTRLTVL.